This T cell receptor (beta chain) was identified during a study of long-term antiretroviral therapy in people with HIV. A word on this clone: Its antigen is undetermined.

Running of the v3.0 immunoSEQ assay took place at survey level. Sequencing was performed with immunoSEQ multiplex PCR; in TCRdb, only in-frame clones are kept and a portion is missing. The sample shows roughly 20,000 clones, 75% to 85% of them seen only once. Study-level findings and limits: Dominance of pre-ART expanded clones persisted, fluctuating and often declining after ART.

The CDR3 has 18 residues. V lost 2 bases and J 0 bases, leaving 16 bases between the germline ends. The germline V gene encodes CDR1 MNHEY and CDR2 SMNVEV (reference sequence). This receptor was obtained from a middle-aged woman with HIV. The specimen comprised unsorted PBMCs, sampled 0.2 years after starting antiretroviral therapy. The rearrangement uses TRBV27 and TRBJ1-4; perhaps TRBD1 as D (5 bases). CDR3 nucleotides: TGTGCCAGCAGTTTAGGGTGGGGCCAGGAGGCAACTAATGAAAAACTGTTTTTT. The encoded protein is CASSLGWGQEATNEKLFF.